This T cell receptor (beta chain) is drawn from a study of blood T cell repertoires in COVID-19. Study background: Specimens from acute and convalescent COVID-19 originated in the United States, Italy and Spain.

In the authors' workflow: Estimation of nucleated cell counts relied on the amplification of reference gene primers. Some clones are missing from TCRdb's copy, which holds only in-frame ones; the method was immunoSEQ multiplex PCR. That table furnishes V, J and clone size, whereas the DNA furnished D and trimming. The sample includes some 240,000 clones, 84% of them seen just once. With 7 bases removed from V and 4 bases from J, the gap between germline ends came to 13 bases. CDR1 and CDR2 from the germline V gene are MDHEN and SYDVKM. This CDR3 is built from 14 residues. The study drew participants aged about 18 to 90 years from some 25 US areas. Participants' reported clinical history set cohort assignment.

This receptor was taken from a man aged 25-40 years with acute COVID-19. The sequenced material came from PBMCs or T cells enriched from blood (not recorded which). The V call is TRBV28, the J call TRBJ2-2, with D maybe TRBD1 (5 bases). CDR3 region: CASITLQGTGELFF. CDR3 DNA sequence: TGTGCCAGCATAACCCTTCAGGGCACCGGGGAGCTGTTTTTT.